What follows describes a single TCR beta chain. V lost 6 bases and J 11 bases, leaving 14 bases between the germline ends. The CDR3 runs 11 residues. Per germline, CDR1 GTSNPN and CDR2 SVGIG (reference sequence). These data belong to a study of blood T cell repertoires in COVID-19. On the study more broadly: Material from acute and convalescent COVID-19 was sourced from the United States, Italy and Spain.

Per the original data handling: From reference gene primer amplification, estimates of nucleated cell counts were derived. Some clones are missing from TCRdb's copy, which holds only in-frame ones; the method was immunoSEQ multiplex PCR. Clonal size and the V and J genes are those of that table, whereas D and trimming came from the DNA. The sample lists roughly 40,000 clones; roughly 68% were seen once. This clonotype originated in an elderly man with acute or convalescent COVID-19. J is TRBJ2-1 and V is TRBV30, with D unclear. Sequencing was performed on peripheral blood. The CDR3 DNA follows: TGTGCCTGTTCCCGCCAGATCCAGCAGTTCTTC. Protein sequence: CACSRQIQQFF.